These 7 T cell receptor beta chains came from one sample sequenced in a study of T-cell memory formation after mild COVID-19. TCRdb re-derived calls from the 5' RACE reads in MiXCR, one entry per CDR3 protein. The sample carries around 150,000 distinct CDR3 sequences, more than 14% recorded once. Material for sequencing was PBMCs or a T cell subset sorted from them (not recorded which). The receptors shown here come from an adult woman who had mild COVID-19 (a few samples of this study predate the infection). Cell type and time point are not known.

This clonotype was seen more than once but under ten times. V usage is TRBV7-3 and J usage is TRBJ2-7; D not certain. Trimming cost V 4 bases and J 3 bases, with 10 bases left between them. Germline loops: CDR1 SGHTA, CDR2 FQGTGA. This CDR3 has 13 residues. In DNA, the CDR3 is TGTGCCAGCAGCTCGAACGGTGGCTACGAGCAGTACTTC. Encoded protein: CASSSNGGYEQYF. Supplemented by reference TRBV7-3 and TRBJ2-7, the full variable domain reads GAGVSQTPSNKVTEKGKYVELRCDPISGHTALYWYRQSLGQGPEFLIYFQGTGAADDSGLPNDRFFAVRPEGSVSTLKIQRTERGDSAVYLCASSSNGGYEQYFGPGTRLTVT.

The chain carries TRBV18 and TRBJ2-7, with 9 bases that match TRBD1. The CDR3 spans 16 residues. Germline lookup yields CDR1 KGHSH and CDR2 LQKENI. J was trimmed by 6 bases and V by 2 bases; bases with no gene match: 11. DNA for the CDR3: TGTGCCAGCTCACCAATTTTGGGACAGGGAGTTTCCGAGCAGTACTTC. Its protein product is CASSPILGQGVSEQYF.

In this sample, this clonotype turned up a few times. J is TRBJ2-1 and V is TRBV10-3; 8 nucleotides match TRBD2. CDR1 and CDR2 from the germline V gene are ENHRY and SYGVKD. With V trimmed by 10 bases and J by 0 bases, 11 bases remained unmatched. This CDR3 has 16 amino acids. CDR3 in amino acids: CATLGAGGRSYNEQFF. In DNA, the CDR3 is TGTGCCACCCTCGGGGCGGGGGGCCGCTCCTACAATGAGCAGTTCTTC.

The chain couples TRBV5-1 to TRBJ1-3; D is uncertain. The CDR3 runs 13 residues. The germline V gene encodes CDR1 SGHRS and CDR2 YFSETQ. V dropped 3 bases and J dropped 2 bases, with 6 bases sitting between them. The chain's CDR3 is CASSSEAGNTIYF. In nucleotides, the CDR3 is TGCGCCAGCAGCTCAGAAGCTGGAAACACCATATATTTT.

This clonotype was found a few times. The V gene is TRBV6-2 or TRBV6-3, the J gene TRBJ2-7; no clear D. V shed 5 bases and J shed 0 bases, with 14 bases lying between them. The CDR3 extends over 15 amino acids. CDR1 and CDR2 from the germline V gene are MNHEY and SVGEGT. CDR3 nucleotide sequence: TGTGCCAGCAGTCCTCGACTGTGGGGCTCCTACGAGCAGTACTTC. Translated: CASSPRLWGSYEQYF.

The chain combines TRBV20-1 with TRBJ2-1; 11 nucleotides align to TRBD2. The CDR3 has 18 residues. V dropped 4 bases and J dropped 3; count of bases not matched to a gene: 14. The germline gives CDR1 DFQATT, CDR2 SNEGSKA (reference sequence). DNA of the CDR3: TGCAGTGCTACCGCTACATCGGCTCTAGCGGGGGGCTACAATGAGCAGTTCTTC. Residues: CSATATSALAGGYNEQFF.

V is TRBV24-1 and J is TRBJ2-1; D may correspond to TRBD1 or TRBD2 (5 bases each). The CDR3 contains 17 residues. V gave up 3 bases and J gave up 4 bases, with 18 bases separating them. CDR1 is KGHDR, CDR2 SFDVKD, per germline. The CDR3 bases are TGTGCCACCAGTGATGCCCCCGGGACGCCTAGGTACAATGAGCAGTTCTTC. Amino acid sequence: CATSDAPGTPRYNEQFF.